These 10 T cell receptor beta chains originate from one sample sequenced in a study of shared clonotypes between healthy human individuals. Method: immunoSEQ multiplex PCR; TCRdb's copy keeps in-frame clones and lacks some. The profile covers about 1 million clones, with roughly 70% appearing a single time and approximately 1.5% taken by the ten largest. Sequencing was done on a sample of memory CD4+ T cells sorted from blood. Subset defined: CD45RA-negative fraction. These receptors were obtained from a man aged 18-30 years in good health.

The table lists this clone with a count of one. CDR3 bases: TGTGCCAGCAGGTCTCCTTTAGGGGGCAACGAGCAGTACTTC. It specifies CASRSPLGGNEQYF. The V call is TRBV28, the J call TRBJ2-7, with 7 bases matching TRBD1. This CDR3 region has 14 residues. J lost 5 bases, V lost 6 bases, and 10 bases had no gene match. CDR1 and CDR2 from the germline V gene are MDHEN and SYDVKM.

CDR3 loop: CASSLVGGQGNEKLFF. DNA for the CDR3: TGTGCCAGCAGCTTGGTCGGTGGACAGGGAAATGAAAAACTGTTTTTT. The rearrangement links TRBV5-5 to TRBJ1-4; 8 nucleotides match TRBD1. Trimming removed 0 bases from V and 5 bases from J; junction bases left unmatched: 6. The germline CDR1 and CDR2 sequences are SGHKS and YYEKEE (reference sequence). The CDR3 consists of 16 residues.

This clone has just a few counts. The rearrangement links TRBV7-9 to TRBJ1-5, with 8 bases fitting TRBD1. Germline trimming cut 4 bases from V and 0 bases from J; bases unmatched to any gene: 2. The length of the CDR3 is 15 residues. From germline, CDR1 is SEHNR and CDR2 FQNEAQ (reference sequence). The CDR3 here is CASSSTGDSNQPQHF. The CDR3 DNA follows: TGTGCCAGCAGCTCGACAGGGGATAGCAATCAGCCCCAGCATTTT.

This clone came up once. The chain is built from TRBV5-4 and TRBJ1-1; D is ambiguous. CDR3 length equals 16 residues. V was pared by 0 bases and J by 0 bases, with 12 bases between. Germline CDR1 reads SGHNT; CDR2 reads YYREEE (reference sequence). The CDR3 DNA follows: TGTGCCAGCAGCTTGGCCGGGTTGACGGTGAACACTGAAGCTTTCTTT. The encoded protein is CASSLAGLTVNTEAFF.

This sequence joins TRBV7-3 and TRBJ2-3, with D tentatively TRBD1 (6 bases). Germline V lookup: CDR1 SGHTA, CDR2 FQGTGA. Trimming shortened V by 5 bases and J by 3 bases, and 15 bases separated the two germline ends. This CDR3 region has 15 residues. The CDR3 loop reads CASSPTGIATDTQYF. CDR3 in DNA: TGTGCCAGCAGCCCTACAGGGATCGCAACAGATACGCAGTATTTT.

This chain links TRBV19 with TRBJ1-5; tentative D call: TRBD1 (5 bases). The ends were cut back, 3 bases at V and 7 bases at J, with 16 bases in the middle. The germline CDR1 and CDR2 sequences are LNHDA and SQIVND (reference sequence). There are 15 residues in the CDR3. CDR3 protein: CASSMQQAGGQPQHF. The CDR3 DNA is TGTGCCAGTAGTATGCAGCAGGCCGGGGGGCAGCCCCAGCATTTT.

Concerning this clone: Other DNA sequences from this sample encode an identical CDR3 as well. V is TRBV7-9 and J is TRBJ2-7, with D possibly being TRBD1 (6 bases). Germline CDR1 reads SEHNR; CDR2 reads FQNEAQ (reference sequence). This CDR3 has 14 residues. Trimming took off 0 bases at V and 3 bases at J, with 9 bases between the two ends. The CDR3 nucleotides are TGTGCCAGCAGCTTAGCTGGGGGCCGCTACGAGCAGTACTTC. This sequence encodes CASSLAGGRYEQYF.

V and J are TRBV2 and TRBJ2-7; D may be TRBD1 or TRBD2 (6 bases each). V was cut by 8 bases and J by 7 bases, with 21 bases left in between. Germline values: CDR1 SNHLY, CDR2 FYNNEI. This CDR3 spans 14 amino acids. CDR3 DNA sequence: TGTGCCAGCCGGCGGGACACGGGGGTTAGGGAGCAGTACTTC. This gives the protein CASRRDTGVREQYF.

With respect to this clone: Other DNA sequences within the sample encode an identical CDR3. V usage is TRBV30 and J usage is TRBJ2-2; D unresolved. The germline V gene has CDR1 GTSNPN and CDR2 SVGIG (reference sequence). Trimming shortened V by 1 base and J by 7 bases, and 4 bases separated the two germline ends. The CDR3 covers 11 residues. The CDR3 protein is CAWSALGELFF. In DNA form, the CDR3 reads TGTGCCTGGAGTGCCCTCGGGGAGCTGTTTTTT.

This clone showed up just once. The chain recombines TRBV12-5 with TRBJ2-7; D is uncertain. CDR1 and CDR2 from the germline V gene are LGHNT and FRNRAP. The CDR3 length is 14 residues. V was shortened by 5 bases and J by 0 bases, with 11 bases between the two germline ends. The CDR3 DNA reads TGTGCTAGTGGTAGGAAGGGAAGCTCCTACGAGCAGTACTTC. Encoded protein: CASGRKGSSYEQYF.